These T cell receptor beta chains were read from a single sample in a study of blood T cell repertoires in COVID-19. This table comes from immunoSEQ multiplex PCR, and its TCRdb copy is limited to in-frame clones, with some not included. This table has more than 150,000 clones, less than 95% appearing once. The specimen sequenced was peripheral blood. The receptors originated from a man in his thirties or forties with COVID-19, enrolled during active disease. The CDR3 runs from the conserved cysteine through the conserved F or W. The D gene is left open where the match is weak. Some rows have no size entry. The others give once, few or many, or a class for an expanded clone.

>TRBD2|.|TRBV12-5|TRBJ2-5
TGTGCTAGTGGTTTGGCGGGCGGGGGGCTCCTACAAGAGACCCAGTACTTC
CASGLAGGGLLQETQYF
>TRBD2|.|TRBV19|TRBJ2-3
TGTGCCAGTACCTCGGGGGGTCCAGATACGCAGTATTTT
CASTSGGPDTQYF
>TRBD2|few|TRBV6-4|TRBJ2-3
TGTGCCAGCAGTGACCGTAGCGGGGCAGATACGCAGTATTTT
CASSDRSGADTQYF
>TRBD1|.|TRBV7-9|TRBJ2-7
TGTGCCAGCAGCCTAAGGACAGGGGGCGTTGAGCAGTACTTC
CASSLRTGGVEQYF
>TRBD2|.|TRBV7-9|TRBJ2-1
TGTGCCAGCAGCCCGGAGACTAGCGGGGTGGGGAATGAGCAGTTCTTC
CASSPETSGVGNEQFF
>.|.|TRBV11-3|TRBJ1-1
TGTGCCAGCAGCGCTGGGGGCAGGGGCGCTGAAGCTTTCTTT
CASSAGGRGAEAFF
>TRBD2|.|TRBV10-3|TRBJ2-1
TGTGCCATCAGTGGCCGGGAGCGGGGGTCAAACAATGAGCAGTTCTTC
CAISGRERGSNNEQFF
>.|once|TRBV28|TRBJ1-3
TGTGCCAGCACCCCCTTGGTGAGCGACTCTGGAAACACCATATATTTT
CASTPLVSDSGNTIYF
>TRBD2|once|TRBV5-4|TRBJ2-2
TGTGCCAGCAGCTTGTTAGCGGGGGGAACCACCGGGGAGCTGTTTTTT
CASSLLAGGTTGELFF
>TRBD1|.|TRBV20-1|TRBJ1-2
TGCAGTGCTAGTCACTCGAGGGACAGAGCCTATGGCTACACCTTC
CSASHSRDRAYGYTF
>.|.|TRBV7-9|TRBJ1-1
TGTGCCAGCAGCCAGATACAGGGACGATCTGCCGCTTTCTTT
CASSQIQGRSAAFF
>.|.|TRBV7-2|TRBJ1-5
TGTGCCAGCAGCACGCACAGGAATCAGCCCCAGCATTTT
CASSTHRNQPQHF
>TRBD2|.|TRBV2|TRBJ2-7
TGTGCCAGCAGTTGGGGGGGTGCGAACGAGCAGTACTTC
CASSWGGANEQYF
>TRBD1|.|TRBV6-5|TRBJ1-1
TGTGCCAGCAGTCCCCTCGGACAGGGAGCTGAAGCTTTCTTT
CASSPLGQGAEAFF
>.|.|TRBV6-7|TRBJ1-1
TGTGCCAGCAGGCAGGTCCGTATGAACACTGAAGCTTTCTTT
CASRQVRMNTEAFF
>TRBD1|.|TRBV29-1|TRBJ2-3
TGCAGCGTTGACTCCGGGACAGGGGACACAGATACGCAGTATTTT
CSVDSGTGDTDTQYF
>TRBD2|.|TRBV6-5|TRBJ2-3
TGTGCCAGCAGTCGCTCTAGCGGGGGCAAAGATACGCAGTATTTT
CASSRSSGGKDTQYF
>.|once|TRBV9|TRBJ2-1
TGTGCCAGCAGCATTCGACAGGACCGTCCCTCCTACAATGAGCAGTTCTTC
CASSIRQDRPSYNEQFF
>TRBD1|once|TRBV6-5|TRBJ2-1
TGTGCCAGCAATCCGACAGGGGGCAGATATGAGCAGTTCTTC
CASNPTGGRYEQFF
>.|.|TRBV27|TRBJ1-6
TGTGCCAGCGCCATGGGGAGCTCCTATAATTCACCCCTCCACTTT
CASAMGSSYNSPLHF
>TRBD1|once|TRBV30|TRBJ1-2
TGTGCCTGGAACCGACAGGGGCCCTATGGCTACACCTTC
CAWNRQGPYGYTF
>.|once|TRBV20-1|TRBJ2-1
TGCAGTGCTACCAACTACAATGAGCAGTTCTTC
CSATNYNEQFF
>.|.|TRBV10-3|TRBJ2-5
TGTGCCATCAGTGAGCCCCAAGGAGGCCACCAAGAGACCCAGTACTTC
CAISEPQGGHQETQYF
>.|.|TRBV19|TRBJ1-2
TGTGCCAGTAGTATAGTTGCGGCCGTAGCTAACTATGGCTACACCTTC
CASSIVAAVANYGYTF
>TRBD1|once|TRBV7-3|TRBJ2-5
TGTGCCAGCAGCTTGACAGGGGCCGGGGAGACCCAGTACTTC
CASSLTGAGETQYF
>TRBD1|.|TRBV5-5|TRBJ1-5
TGTGCCAGCAGCTTGGCACCGGGACAGCGGCAGCCCCAGCATTTT
CASSLAPGQRQPQHF
>.|.|TRBV6-5|TRBJ1-5
TGTGCCAGCACCGCCCTGTGGCTGAGCAATCAGCCCCAGCATTTT
CASTALWLSNQPQHF
>.|.|TRBV5-6|TRBJ1-4
TGTGCCAGCAGCCTCATCGGTGGACAAGAAAAACTGTTTTTT
CASSLIGGQEKLFF
>.|once|TRBV7-9|TRBJ2-7
TGTGCCAGCAGCTTACAGGCAACCGGGGACGAGCAGTACTTC
CASSLQATGDEQYF
>.|.|TRBV7-9|TRBJ2-2
TGTGCCAGCAGCTTAGGGTACAGAGACACCGGGGAGCTGTTTTTT
CASSLGYRDTGELFF
>TRBD1|.|TRBV5-1|TRBJ1-3
TGCGCCAGCAGCCGGGACAGCAGCAACACCATATATTTT
CASSRDSSNTIYF
>.|.|TRBV4-1|TRBJ1-2
TGCGCCAGCAGCCAAGATGGGTTCAGGGTGGACTATGGCTACACCTTC
CASSQDGFRVDYGYTF
>.|.|TRBV23-1|TRBJ1-3
TGCGCCAGCAGTCCTGGCAGGGGAATTGGGGGAAACACCATATATTTT
CASSPGRGIGGNTIYF